This T cell receptor (beta chain) came from a study of blood T cell repertoires in COVID-19. V dropped 3 bases and J dropped 4; count of bases not matched to a gene: 6. Germline values: CDR1 SGHDN, CDR2 FVKESK. This CDR3 comprises 15 residues. Only in-frame clones appear in the TCRdb table, and some are missing; sequencing was by immunoSEQ multiplex PCR. The repertoire holds 400,000 to 450,000 clones, with roughly 85% as singletons. This clone has only one observation. The rearrangement uses TRBV14 and TRBJ2-1; 7 bases line up with TRBD1. The receptor was isolated from a woman in her twenties or thirties with active or convalescent COVID-19. Sequenced input: peripheral blood. The CDR3 DNA reads TGTGCCAGCAGCCATGGACAGGTCTCATACAATGAGCAGTTCTTC. Residues: CASSHGQVSYNEQFF.